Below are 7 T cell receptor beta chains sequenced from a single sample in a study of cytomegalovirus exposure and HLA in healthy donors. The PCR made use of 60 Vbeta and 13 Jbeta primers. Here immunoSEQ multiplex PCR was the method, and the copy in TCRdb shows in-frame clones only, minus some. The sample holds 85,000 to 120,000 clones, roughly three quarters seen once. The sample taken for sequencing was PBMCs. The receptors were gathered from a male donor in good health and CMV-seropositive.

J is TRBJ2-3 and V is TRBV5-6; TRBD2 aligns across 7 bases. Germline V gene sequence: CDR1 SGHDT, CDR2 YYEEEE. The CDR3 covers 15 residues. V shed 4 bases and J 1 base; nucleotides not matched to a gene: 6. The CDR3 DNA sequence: TGTGCCAGCAGCCAACGGGCGGGAGGCACAGATACGCAGTATTTT. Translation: CASSQRAGGTDTQYF. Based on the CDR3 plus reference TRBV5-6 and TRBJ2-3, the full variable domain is DAGVTQSPTHLIKTRGQQVTLRCSPKSGHDTVSWYQQALGQGPQFIFQYYEEEERQRGNFPDRFSGHQFPNYSSELNVNALLLGDSALYLCASSQRAGGTDTQYFGPGTRLTVL.

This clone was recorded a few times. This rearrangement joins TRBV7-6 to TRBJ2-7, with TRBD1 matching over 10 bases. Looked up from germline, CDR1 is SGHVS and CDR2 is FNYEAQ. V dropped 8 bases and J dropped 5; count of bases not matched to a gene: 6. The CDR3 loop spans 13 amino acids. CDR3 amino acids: CASCRDRGDEQYF. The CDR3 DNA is TGTGCCAGCTGCCGGGACAGGGGCGACGAGCAGTACTTC.

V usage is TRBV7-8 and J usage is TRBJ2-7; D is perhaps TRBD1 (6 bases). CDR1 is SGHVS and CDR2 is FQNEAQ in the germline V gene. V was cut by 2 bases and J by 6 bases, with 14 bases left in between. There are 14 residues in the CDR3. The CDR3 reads CASSLQGGSSEQYF. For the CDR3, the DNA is TGTGCCAGCAGCTTACAAGGGGGTAGCTCCGAGCAGTACTTC.

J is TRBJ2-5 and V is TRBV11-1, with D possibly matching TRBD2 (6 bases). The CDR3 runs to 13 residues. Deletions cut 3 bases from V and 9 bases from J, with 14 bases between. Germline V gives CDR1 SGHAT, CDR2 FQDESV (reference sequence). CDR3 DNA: TGTGCCAGCAGCTTCGGTCCGGGAGCGTCCCAGTACTTC. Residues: CASSFGPGASQYF.

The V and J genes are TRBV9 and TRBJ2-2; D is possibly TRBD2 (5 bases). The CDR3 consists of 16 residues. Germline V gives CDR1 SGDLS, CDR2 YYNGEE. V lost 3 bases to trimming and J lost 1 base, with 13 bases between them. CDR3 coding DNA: TGTGCCAGCAGCGCCACGGGGTTGGTGAACACCGGGGAGCTGTTTTTT. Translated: CASSATGLVNTGELFF.

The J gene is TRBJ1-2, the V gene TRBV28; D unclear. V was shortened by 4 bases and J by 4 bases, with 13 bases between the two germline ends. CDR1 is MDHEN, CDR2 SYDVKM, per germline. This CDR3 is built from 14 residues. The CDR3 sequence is CASSSGLSIYGYTF. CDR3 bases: TGTGCCAGCAGTTCCGGTCTAAGTATCTATGGCTACACCTTC.

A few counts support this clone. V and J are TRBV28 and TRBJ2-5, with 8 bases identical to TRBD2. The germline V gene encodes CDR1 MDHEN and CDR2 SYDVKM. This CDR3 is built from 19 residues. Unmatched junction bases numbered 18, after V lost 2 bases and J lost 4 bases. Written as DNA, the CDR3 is TGTGCCAGCAGTTTAGGCAGAATCTCCACCCAGCGGGAGTCAGAGACCCAGTACTTC. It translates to CASSLGRISTQRESETQYF.